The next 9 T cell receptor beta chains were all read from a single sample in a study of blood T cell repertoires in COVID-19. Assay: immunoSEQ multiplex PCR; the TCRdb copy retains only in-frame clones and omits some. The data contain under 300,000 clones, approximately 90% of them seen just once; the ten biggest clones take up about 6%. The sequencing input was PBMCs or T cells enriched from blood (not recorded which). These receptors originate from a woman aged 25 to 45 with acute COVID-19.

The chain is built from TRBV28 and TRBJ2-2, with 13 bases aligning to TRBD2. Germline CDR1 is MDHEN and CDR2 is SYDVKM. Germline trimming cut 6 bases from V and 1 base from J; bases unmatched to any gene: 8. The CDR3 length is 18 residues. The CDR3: CASSPGLAGRLNTGELFF. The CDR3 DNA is TGTGCCAGCAGCCCGGGACTAGCGGGAAGACTGAACACCGGGGAGCTGTTTTTT.

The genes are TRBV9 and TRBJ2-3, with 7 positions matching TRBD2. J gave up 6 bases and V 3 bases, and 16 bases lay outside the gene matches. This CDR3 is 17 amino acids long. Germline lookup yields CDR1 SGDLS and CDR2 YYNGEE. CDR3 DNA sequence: TGTGCCAGCAGCGCCATGGGCGGGAGCCCATGGGGGGATACGCAGTATTTT. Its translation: CASSAMGGSPWGDTQYF. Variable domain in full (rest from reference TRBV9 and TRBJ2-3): DSGVTQTPKHLITATGQRVTLRCSPRSGDLSVYWYQQSLDQGLQFLIQYYNGEERAKGNILERFSAQQFPDLHSELNLSSLELGDSALYFCASSAMGGSPWGDTQYFGPGTRLTVL.

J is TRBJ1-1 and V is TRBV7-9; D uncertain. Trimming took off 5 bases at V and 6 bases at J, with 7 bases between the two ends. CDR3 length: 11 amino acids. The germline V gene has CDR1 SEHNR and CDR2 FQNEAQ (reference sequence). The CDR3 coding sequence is TGTGCCAGCAGCAGAGTCCCTGAAGCTTTCTTT. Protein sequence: CASSRVPEAFF.

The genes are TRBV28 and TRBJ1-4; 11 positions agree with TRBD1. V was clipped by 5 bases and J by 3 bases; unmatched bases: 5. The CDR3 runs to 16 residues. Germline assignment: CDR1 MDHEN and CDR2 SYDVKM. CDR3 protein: CASSRGQGGANEKLFF. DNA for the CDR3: TGTGCCAGCAGTCGGGGACAGGGGGGGGCTAATGAAAAACTGTTTTTT.

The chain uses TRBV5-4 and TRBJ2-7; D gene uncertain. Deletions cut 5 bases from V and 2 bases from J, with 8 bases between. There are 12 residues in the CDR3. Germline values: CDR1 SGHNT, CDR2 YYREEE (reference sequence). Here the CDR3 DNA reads TGTGCCAGCAGTTTGTTCACCTACGAGCAGTACTTC. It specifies CASSLFTYEQYF.

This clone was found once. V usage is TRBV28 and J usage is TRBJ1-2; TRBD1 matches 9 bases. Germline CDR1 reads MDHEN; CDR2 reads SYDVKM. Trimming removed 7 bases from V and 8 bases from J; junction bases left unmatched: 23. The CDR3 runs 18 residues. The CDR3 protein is CASTQFWGQGYHRAGYTF. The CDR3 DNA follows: TGTGCCAGCACCCAATTCTGGGGACAGGGCTATCATCGAGCGGGCTACACCTTC.

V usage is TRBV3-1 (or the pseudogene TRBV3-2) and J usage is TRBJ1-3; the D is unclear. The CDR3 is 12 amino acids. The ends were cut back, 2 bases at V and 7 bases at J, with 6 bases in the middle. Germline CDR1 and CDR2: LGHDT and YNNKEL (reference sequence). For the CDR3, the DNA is TGTGCCAGCAGCCAATGGGCTAACACCATATATTTT. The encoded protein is CASSQWANTIYF.

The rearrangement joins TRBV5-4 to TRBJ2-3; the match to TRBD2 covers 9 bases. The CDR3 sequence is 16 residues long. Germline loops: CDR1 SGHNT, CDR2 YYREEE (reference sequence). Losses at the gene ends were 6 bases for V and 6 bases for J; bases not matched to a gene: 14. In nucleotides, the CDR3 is TGTGCCAGCAATGGGGCTCCGGCGGGAGGGATGGATACGCAGTATTTT. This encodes CASNGAPAGGMDTQYF.

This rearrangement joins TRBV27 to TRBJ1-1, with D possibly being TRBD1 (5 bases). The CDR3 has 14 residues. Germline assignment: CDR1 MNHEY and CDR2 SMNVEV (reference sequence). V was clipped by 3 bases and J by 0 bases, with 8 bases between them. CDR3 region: CASSFTGLNTEAFF. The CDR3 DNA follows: TGTGCCAGCAGTTTCACAGGTTTGAACACTGAAGCTTTCTTT.